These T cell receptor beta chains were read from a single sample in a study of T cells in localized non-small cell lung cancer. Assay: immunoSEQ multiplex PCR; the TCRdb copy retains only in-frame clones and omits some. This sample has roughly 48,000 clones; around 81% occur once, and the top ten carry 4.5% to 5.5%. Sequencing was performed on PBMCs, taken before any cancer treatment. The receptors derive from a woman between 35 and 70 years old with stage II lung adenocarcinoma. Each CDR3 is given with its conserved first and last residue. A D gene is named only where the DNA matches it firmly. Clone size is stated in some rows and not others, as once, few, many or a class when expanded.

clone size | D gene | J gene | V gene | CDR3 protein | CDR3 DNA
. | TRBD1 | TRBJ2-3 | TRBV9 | CASSVEGQGVSTDTQYF | TGTGCCAGCAGCGTAGAGGGACAGGGAGTCTCCACAGATACGCAGTATTTT
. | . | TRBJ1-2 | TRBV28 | CASSTDNYGYTF | TGTGCCAGCAGTACAGATAACTATGGCTACACCTTC
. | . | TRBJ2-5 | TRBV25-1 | CASSSEGKETQYF | TGTGCCAGCAGCTCTGAAGGGAAGGAGACCCAGTACTTC
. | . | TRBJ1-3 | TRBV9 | CASSVGMVTGGNTIYF | TGTGCCAGCAGCGTAGGTATGGTGACAGGTGGAAACACCATATATTTT
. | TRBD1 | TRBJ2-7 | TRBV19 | CASSPGTGAYEQYF | TGTGCCAGTAGTCCCGGGACAGGGGCCTACGAGCAGTACTTC
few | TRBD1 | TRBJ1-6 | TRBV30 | CAFLGQGNNSPLHF | TGTGCCTTTCTTGGACAGGGAAATAATTCACCCCTCCACTTT
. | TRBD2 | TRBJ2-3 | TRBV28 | CASSFPAGNTDTQYF | TGTGCCAGCAGTTTCCCAGCGGGGAACACAGATACGCAGTATTTT
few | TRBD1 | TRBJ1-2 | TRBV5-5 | CASSSPGQGAGGYTF | TGTGCCAGCAGCTCCCCCGGACAGGGGGCCGGTGGCTACACCTTC
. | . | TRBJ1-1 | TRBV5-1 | CASSLRGLNTEAFF | TGCGCCAGCAGCTTGCGGGGGTTGAACACTGAAGCTTTCTTT
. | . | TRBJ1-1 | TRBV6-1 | CASSRHWNTEAFF | TGTGCCAGCAGTAGACACTGGAACACTGAAGCTTTCTTT
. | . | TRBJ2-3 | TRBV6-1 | CASSEMAGRTDTQYF | TGTGCCAGCAGTGAAATGGCGGGGAGAACAGATACGCAGTATTTT
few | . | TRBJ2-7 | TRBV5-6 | CASSLSASTFSYEQYF | TGTGCCAGCAGCTTGTCCGCCTCGACCTTCTCCTACGAGCAGTACTTC
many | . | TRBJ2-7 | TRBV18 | CASSPRDDEQYF | TGTGCCAGCTCGCCCCGGGACGACGAGCAGTACTTC
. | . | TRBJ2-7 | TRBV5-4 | CASSLGVPDEQYF | TGTGCCAGCAGCTTGGGAGTACCCGACGAGCAGTACTTC